Below are 19 T cell receptor beta chains sequenced from a single sample in a study of post-analysis software for immune sequencing data. Overall study findings and caveats: About 5 TRBV segments were more frequent in patients than controls; TRBV5-6, TRBV5-1 and TRBV20-1 belonged to this group.

No cognate antigen is known for these TCRs. Included in the TCR beta cDNA libraries were unique molecular identifiers. In TCRdb, the PCR reads were re-called with MiXCR into one record per CDR3 protein. The repertoire has roughly 870,000 distinct CDR3 sequences, 53% of them found once; the top ten carry under 6%. The sample comprised blood. All receptors derive from a girl under 18 with multiple sclerosis.

The V gene is TRBV5-1, the J gene TRBJ2-1; D is uncertain. Germline V gene data show CDR1 as SGHRS and CDR2 as YFSETQ. This CDR3 region has 17 residues. Trimming left V 4 bases short and J 5 bases short, with 22 bases between. The CDR3 is CASSLGGKSVWDNEQFF. CDR3 bases: TGCGCCAGCAGCCTGGGTGGTAAATCGGTATGGGACAATGAGCAGTTCTTC.

The chain is built from TRBV4-1 and TRBJ2-7; D is uncertain. V dropped 1 base and J dropped 4 bases, with 11 bases sitting between them. CDR1 and CDR2 from the germline V gene are MGHRA and YSYEKL. The CDR3 sequence is 14 residues long. CDR3 bases: TGCGCCAGCAGCCAAGTAGGGATAGGATACGAGCAGTACTTC. Translating it yields CASSQVGIGYEQYF.

This clonotype occurred once. This chain links TRBV4-1 with TRBJ2-5; TRBD2 agrees at 10 bases. The J call may not be correct, given that the DNA end is closer to TRBJ2-4. The CDR3 runs to 14 residues. Germline-derived CDR1 and CDR2 are MGHRA and YSYEKL. CDR3 sequence reads: CASSQSSGGNIQYF. CDR3 sequence (DNA): TGCGCCAGCAGCCAATCTAGCGGGGGAAACATTCAGTACTTC.

This clonotype was seen more than once but under ten times. The chain is built from TRBV29-1 and TRBJ2-5, with 10 bases fitting TRBD1. Unmatched junction bases numbered 3, after V lost 4 bases and J lost 4 bases. Germline loops: CDR1 SQVTM, CDR2 ANQGSEA. There are 13 residues in the CDR3. The CDR3 bases are TGCAGCGTTGGACAGGGGGCGTCAGAGACCCAGTACTTC. It yields the protein CSVGQGASETQYF.

V and J are TRBV29-1 and TRBJ2-1; 9 bases map to TRBD2. The junction had 6 bases not matched to a gene; V was cut back by 3 bases and J by 3 bases. Per germline, CDR1 SQVTM and CDR2 ANQGSEA. The CDR3 runs 15 residues. The CDR3 is CSVDGPAGGYNEQFF. For the CDR3, the DNA is TGCAGCGTTGATGGGCCAGCGGGAGGCTACAATGAGCAGTTCTTC.

This sequence joins TRBV7-9 and TRBJ2-2, with D possibly matching TRBD2 (6 bases). V was shortened by 5 bases and J by 1 base, with 14 bases between the two germline ends. Germline V gene lookup returns CDR1 SEHNR and CDR2 FQNEAQ (reference sequence). The CDR3 spans 16 residues. Here the CDR3 reads CASSLGAGLNTGELFF. DNA of the CDR3: TGTGCCAGCAGCCTTGGGGCGGGGTTGAACACCGGGGAGCTGTTTTTT.

The chain carries TRBV7-9 and TRBJ2-5; possible D gene TRBD2, 6 bases. The DNA end lines up better with TRBJ2-7; the J call may be wrong. This CDR3 spans 16 amino acids. Germline values: CDR1 SEHNR, CDR2 FQNEAQ (reference sequence). The CDR3 DNA sequence: TGTGCCAGCAGCTGGTGGGAGCGGGCGCCCACTACCGAGCAGTACTTC. It codes for CASSWWERAPTTEQYF.

The chain employs TRBV7-9 and TRBJ1-2; D is uncertain. The CDR3 spans 13 residues. CDR1 SEHNR and CDR2 FQNEAQ come from the germline V gene (reference sequence). V was pared by 0 bases and J by 6 bases, with 8 bases between. The CDR3, as DNA: TGTGCCAGCAGCTTAGCGCCGGGTCATGGCTACACCTTC. This codes for CASSLAPGHGYTF.

Only one count was recorded for this clonotype. The chain is built from TRBV20-1 and TRBJ1-2; no firm D call. The CDR3 totals 13 residues. V was pared by 3 bases and J by 3 bases, with 11 bases between. CDR1 and CDR2 from the germline V gene are DFQATT and SNEGSKA (reference sequence). CDR3 sequence: CSARRSGDYGYTF. The CDR3 DNA is TGCAGTGCTAGGAGGTCAGGAGACTATGGCTACACCTTC.

The chain uses TRBV20-1 and TRBJ2-3, with D maybe TRBD1 (7 bases). The CDR3 extends over 14 amino acids. Trimming shortened V by 5 bases and J by 3 bases, and 15 bases separated the two germline ends. Germline CDR1 reads DFQATT; CDR2 reads SNEGSKA (reference sequence). CDR3 sequence: CSAGLPGGTDTQYF. The CDR3 coding sequence is TGCAGTGCTGGCCTCCCAGGGGGGACAGATACGCAGTATTTT.

V gene TRBV3-1 combines with J gene TRBJ2-3; 8 bases map to TRBD2. The CDR3 covers 15 residues. CDR1 and CDR2 (germline): LGHDT, YNNKEL (reference sequence). V shed 3 bases and J 6 bases; nucleotides not matched to a gene: 8. This CDR3 reads CASSHRSGKVDTQYF. DNA of the CDR3: TGTGCCAGCAGCCATCGTAGCGGGAAAGTCGATACGCAGTATTTT.

V usage is TRBV7-9 and J usage is TRBJ2-7; 8 bases line up with TRBD2. This CDR3 has 17 residues. V was pared by 5 bases and J by 7 bases, with 19 bases of the junction left unmatched. Germline V gene lookup returns CDR1 SEHNR and CDR2 FQNEAQ (reference sequence). The CDR3 loop is CASSPPPGTSGTNEQYF. The CDR3 DNA sequence: TGTGCCAGCAGCCCTCCCCCAGGGACTAGTGGGACCAATGAGCAGTACTTC.

This chain joins TRBV20-1 and TRBJ2-1; D may correspond to TRBD1 or TRBD2 (5 bases each). The V and J ends lost 7 bases and 0 bases respectively, with 16 bases between them. The CDR3 covers 15 residues. The germline V gene has CDR1 DFQATT and CDR2 SNEGSKA (reference sequence). The CDR3 is CSVPLVGVSYNEQFF. CDR3 in DNA: TGCAGTGTCCCGTTGGTGGGGGTCTCCTACAATGAGCAGTTCTTC.

In this sample, this clonotype turned up a few times. V usage is TRBV29-1 and J usage is TRBJ1-2, with 7 bases lining up with TRBD1. The CDR3 is 11 residues long. V shed 5 bases and J 6 bases; nucleotides not matched to a gene: 3. From germline, CDR1 is SQVTM and CDR2 ANQGSEA. In DNA form, the CDR3 reads TGCAGCGTTAAAACAGGGGATGGCTACACCTTC. It codes for CSVKTGDGYTF.

The CDR3 coding sequence is TGTGCCACCAGCAGAGATATCCCGCCCGATAACACAGATACGCAGTATTTT. Its translation: CATSRDIPPDNTDTQYF. V and J are TRBV15 and TRBJ2-3; D is ambiguous. The CDR3 is made up of 17 amino acids. Germline V gene lookup returns CDR1 LNHNV and CDR2 YYDKDF (reference sequence). V lost 0 bases, J lost 2 bases, and 15 bases lay in between.

The chain links TRBV18 to TRBJ2-4, with D uncertain. The DNA end favors TRBJ2-7, so the J call may be wrong. Germline V gene lookup returns CDR1 KGHSH and CDR2 LQKENI. The CDR3 runs 15 residues. This CDR3 reads CASSPQRGRTYEQYF. The CDR3 coding sequence is TGTGCCAGCTCACCACAAAGAGGAAGAACCTACGAGCAGTACTTC.

J is TRBJ2-1 and V is TRBV7-9, with TRBD2 identical over 13 bases. Germline lookup yields CDR1 SEHNR and CDR2 FQNEAQ (reference sequence). J was trimmed by 6 bases and V by 5 bases; bases with no gene match: 7. The CDR3 extends over 16 amino acids. DNA for the CDR3: TGTGCCAGCAGCCGTCCCGGGACTAGCGGGGCCAATGAGCAGTTCTTC. Translation gives CASSRPGTSGANEQFF.

This clonotype was seen more than once but under ten times. The chain combines TRBV20-1 with TRBJ2-7, with D unresolved. The CDR3 totals 12 residues. With 5 bases removed from V and 4 bases from J, the gap between germline ends came to 12 bases. Germline loops: CDR1 DFQATT, CDR2 SNEGSKA (reference sequence). Here the CDR3 reads CSAVSPSYEQYF. CDR3 bases: TGCAGTGCTGTTTCCCCCTCTTACGAGCAGTACTTC.

This clonotype was recorded a few times. V and J are TRBV5-1 and TRBJ2-3; D perhaps matches TRBD1 (5 bases). Trimming removed 7 bases at V and 0 bases at J, with 15 bases between. This CDR3 is built from 15 residues. The germline V gene encodes CDR1 SGHRS and CDR2 YFSETQ. This CDR3 reads CASGPQGTSTDTQYF. The DNA for the CDR3 is TGCGCCAGCGGACCCCAGGGAACTAGCACAGATACGCAGTATTTT.